This TCR beta chain was sequenced for a study of high-grade serous ovarian cancer treatment subgroups (dated by TCRdb to about 2021). In the study overall: On average, sequencing produced roughly 14,000 reads and 7,494 unique TCR beta rearrangements for each sample. Under a laparoscopic triage algorithm, patients with high-grade serous ovarian cancer were grouped by complete gross resection or by neoadjuvant chemotherapy response, and the study profiled the TCR beta repertoires of these patients. One primary tumor sample and two metastatic tumor samples were collected from each patient, for a total of roughly 90 samples. A cohort of 30 patients was included: 10 with no residual disease after primary surgery (R0), 10 who were excellent NACT responders, and 10 who were poor NACT responders. Overall study results and their limits: The TCR repertoire analyses centered on CDR3, leaving CDR1 and CDR2 unanalyzed. Spatial information was not captured by bulk tumor TCR sequencing, so insight into HGSC tumor complexity and diversity was limited. TCR clonal relatedness showed a positive correlation with neoantigen level and a trend toward positive correlation with copy number variation and mutation load from whole-genome sequencing. Repertoire similarity ranging from roughly 0.095 to 0.8 was observed between tumors from the same patient, whereas almost no similarity was observed between different patients.

The tumor samples were collected prior to definitive surgery or chemotherapy. Genomic DNA was extracted by the MD Anderson Biospecimen Extraction Resource, and TCR sequencing was done by the MD Anderson Cancer Genomics Laboratory. The 90 tumor samples were subjected to high-throughput TCR profiling using ImmunoSEQ. The authors processed their data as follows. The repertoire diversity metrics included richness (unique productive sequences), clonality, evenness and relatedness, and the Bhattacharyya coefficient was used to measure similarity between samples. A sensitivity analysis excluded TCRs with fewer than two reads and gave consistent conclusions. TCRdb limited this immuneACCESS table to in-frame rearrangements with V and J called. A share of clones is missing; checked studies link under half to unresolved V genes, and the rest is unexplained. D and trimming come from the DNA, and the V and J calls and clone size come from that table. The sample table records about 6,800 clones; about 75% of these occur just once. Of the sample, less than 6% falls within the top ten clones.

About this clone: The antigen it recognizes is unknown. The record has no base qualities; no much larger clone is one base away.

Measured from the cysteine to the phenylalanine, the CDR3 is 13 residues long. The entry retains the CDR3 DNA only, 39 bases that are in frame from base 1. V is clipped by 3 bases and J by 6 bases, and the sequence between their germline boundaries is 9 bases long. Sequences SGHRS (CDR1) and YFSETQ (CDR2) are obtained from the germline V gene. This sequence was found in a human donor with high-grade serous ovarian cancer. This receptor chain uses TRBV5-1 and TRBJ1-4; the D segment cannot be called with confidence. The sample comprised tumor tissue. CDR3 reads: CASSSSRDEKLFF. Read as DNA, the sequence is TGCGCCAGCAGCTCATCTAGGGATGAAAAACTGTTTTTT.